The 22 T cell receptor beta chains listed next were all sequenced from one sample in a study of blood T cell repertoires in COVID-19. Profiled with immunoSEQ multiplex PCR; TCRdb holds only in-frame clones, not every one. The repertoire holds fewer than 60,000 clones, with around nine tenths as singletons. Sequenced material: peripheral blood. The receptors derive from a human donor with active COVID-19. The donor label of this sample is uncertain.

The J gene is TRBJ2-7, the V gene TRBV5-8, with D unclear. This CDR3 comprises 14 residues. Trimming left V 7 bases short and J 3 bases short, with 17 bases between. The V gene's germline CDR1 is SGHTS and CDR2 YDEGEE. CDR3 in amino acids: CASLGWLPDYEQYF. CDR3 in DNA: TGTGCCAGCCTCGGGTGGCTTCCAGACTACGAGCAGTACTTC.

The chain has TRBV10-1 and TRBJ1-1, with a tentative D call TRBD1 (6 bases). The CDR3 runs 12 residues. The V and J ends lost 6 bases and 6 bases respectively, with 11 bases between them. The germline CDR1 and CDR2 sequences are WNHNN and SYGVQD (reference sequence). As DNA, the CDR3 is TGCGCCAGCAGGACCCAGGGGCCTGAAGCTTTCTTT. It encodes CASRTQGPEAFF.

This chain links TRBV9 with TRBJ1-2; 9 bases align to TRBD1. CDR1 is SGDLS, CDR2 YYNGEE, per germline. The CDR3 has 15 residues. With 4 bases clipped from V and 2 bases from J, the junction kept 6 bases outside the gene matches. DNA for the CDR3: TGTGCCAGCAGCCCCAGGGGACAGGGCAACTATGGCTACACCTTC. Translated: CASSPRGQGNYGYTF.

The rearrangement joins TRBV5-1 to TRBJ2-7; possible D gene TRBD1, 5 bases. Germline V lookup: CDR1 SGHRS, CDR2 YFSETQ. The CDR3 spans 13 residues. The germline V and J ends were trimmed by 0 bases and 5 bases, with 9 bases remaining between them. The CDR3 region has the DNA TGCGCCAGCAGCTTGGTCCCCAGGGACGAGCAGTACTTC. Translated, it gives CASSLVPRDEQYF. The whole variable domain, remainder taken from reference TRBV5-1 and TRBJ2-7, is KAGVTQTPRYLIKTRGQQVTLSCSPISGHRSVSWYQQTPGQGLQFLFEYFSETQRNKGNFPGRFSGRQFSNSRSEMNVSTLELGDSALYLCASSLVPRDEQYFGPGTRLTVT.

The rearrangement links TRBV6-5 to TRBJ2-7, with 8 bases lining up with TRBD1. CDR1 MNHEY and CDR2 SVGAGI come from the germline V gene. The CDR3 extends over 15 amino acids. Unmatched junction bases numbered 5, after V lost 2 bases and J lost 2 bases. As DNA, the CDR3 is TGTGCCAGCAGTTACAGCGGACAGGGTCCCTACGAGCAGTACTTC. This sequence encodes CASSYSGQGPYEQYF.

The rearrangement joins TRBV28 to TRBJ1-4; D ambiguous. V lost 5 bases to trimming and J lost 12 bases, with 10 bases between them. Germline CDR1 MDHEN, CDR2 SYDVKM. This CDR3 region has 11 residues. The CDR3 DNA follows: TGTGCCAGCAGTCCTGGAGTACAACTGTTTTTT. Its translation: CASSPGVQLFF.

In this sample, this clone turned up once. J is TRBJ2-5 and V is TRBV29-1; D perhaps matches TRBD2 (6 bases). CDR3 size: 13 residues. CDR1 is SQVTM, CDR2 ANQGSEA, per germline. The V end lost 3 bases, the J end lost 5 bases, and 13 bases lay between the germline ends. The CDR3 protein is CSVDTNSGETQYF. CDR3 sequence (DNA): TGCAGCGTTGACACAAACAGCGGGGAGACCCAGTACTTC.

The chain is built from TRBV9 and TRBJ2-6, with D perhaps matching TRBD1 (6 bases). V was clipped by 2 bases and J by 0 bases, with 12 bases between them. CDR1 SGDLS and CDR2 YYNGEE come from the germline V gene. The CDR3 contains 17 residues. The CDR3 DNA sequence: TGTGCCAGCAGCGTTACAGGGCCGGGCTCTGGGGCCAACGTCCTGACTTTC. It translates to CASSVTGPGSGANVLTF.

This chain joins TRBV12-3 or TRBV12-4 and TRBJ2-3, with a weak D call TRBD1 (5 bases). V lost 9 bases and J lost 2, with 9 bases in between. CDR3 length: 12 residues. The CDR3 sequence: CASQGYTDTQYF. The CDR3, as DNA: TGTGCCAGTCAGGGATACACAGATACGCAGTATTTT.

The V gene is TRBV5-1, the J gene TRBJ1-2, with D unresolved. Trimming shortened V by 0 bases and J by 0 bases, and 6 bases separated the two germline ends. CDR3 length: 14 residues. The V gene's germline CDR1 is SGHRS and CDR2 YFSETQ. This CDR3 is CASSLVSANYGYTF. CDR3 nucleotides: TGCGCCAGCAGCTTGGTCTCTGCTAACTATGGCTACACCTTC.

The V gene is TRBV11-2, the J gene TRBJ1-2, with TRBD1 matching over 9 bases. After removal of 0 bases from V and 8 bases from J, the junction contained 4 bases not matched to a gene. CDR3 length: 14 residues. CDR1 is SGHAT and CDR2 is FQNNGV in the germline V gene. As DNA, the CDR3 is TGTGCCAGCAGCTTAGAGGGACAGGGATTGGGCTACACCTTC. It translates to CASSLEGQGLGYTF.

This chain connects TRBV14 to TRBJ2-5; D may be TRBD2 (6 bases). The V end was cut by 3 bases, the J end by 4 bases, with 18 bases between. Germline CDR1 SGHDN, CDR2 FVKESK. The CDR3 consists of 16 residues. CDR3 in DNA: TGTGCCAGCAGCCACCGAGGGATTAGCGGAACAGAGACCCAGTACTTC. It yields the protein CASSHRGISGTETQYF. The variable domain in full, completed from reference TRBV14 and TRBJ2-5, reads EAGVTQFPSHSVIEKGQTVTLRCDPISGHDNLYWYRRVMGKEIKFLLHFVKESKQDESGMPNNRFLAERTGGTYSTLKVQPAELEDSGVYFCASSHRGISGTETQYFGPGTRLLVL.

This chain uses TRBV5-4 with TRBJ1-1, with TRBD1 matching over 11 bases. Germline loops: CDR1 SGHNT, CDR2 YYREEE (reference sequence). Trimming cost V 0 bases and J 5 bases; bases outside gene matches: 3. The CDR3 consists of 15 residues. CDR3 coding DNA: TGTGCCAGCAGCTTGGGGACAGGGGGCTGGACTGAAGCTTTCTTT. It is translated as CASSLGTGGWTEAFF.

The V and J genes are TRBV16 and TRBJ1-5, with a tentative D call TRBD1 (6 bases). Per the germline V gene, CDR1 is KGHSY and CDR2 is FQNENV. The CDR3 spans 13 residues. Trimming removed 5 bases from V and 6 bases from J, with 11 bases in between. The CDR3 loop is CASSEGGAQPQHF. CDR3 sequence (DNA): TGTGCCAGCAGCGAGGGGGGGGCTCAGCCCCAGCATTTT. The full variable domain, completed using reference TRBV16 and TRBJ1-5, is GEEVAQTPKHLVRGEGQKAKLYCAPIKGHSYVFWYQQVLKNEFKFLISFQNENVFDETGMPKERFSAKCLPNSPCSLEIQATKLEDSAVYFCASSEGGAQPQHFGDGTRLSIL.

The chain uses TRBV7-2 and TRBJ2-7; 7 positions agree with TRBD2. CDR3 size: 15 residues. Germline V gene lookup returns CDR1 SGHTA and CDR2 FQGNSA. J gave up 7 bases and V 5 bases, and 14 bases lay outside the gene matches. The CDR3 loop reads CASSPGGTTSGEQYF. The DNA for the CDR3 is TGTGCCAGCAGCCCGGGCGGGACTACCTCGGGGGAGCAGTACTTC. The full variable domain, its missing parts supplied by reference TRBV7-2 and TRBJ2-7, is GAGVSQSPSNKVTEKGKDVELRCDPISGHTALYWYRQSLGQGLEFLIYFQGNSAPDKSGLPSDRFSAERTGGSVSTLTIQRTQQEDSAVYLCASSPGGTTSGEQYFGPGTRLTVT.

The genes are TRBV2 and TRBJ1-1; D not certain. The CDR3 runs 13 residues. The V end lost 4 bases, the J end lost 1 base, and 7 bases lay between the germline ends. The germline CDR1 and CDR2 sequences are SNHLY and FYNNEI. CDR3 in DNA: TGTGCCAGCAGTGGGTCGAGGAACACTGAAGCTTTCTTT. This encodes CASSGSRNTEAFF.

Within the sample, this clone is medium-sized. This rearrangement joins TRBV5-6 to TRBJ2-7, with 11 positions matching TRBD2. From germline, CDR1 is SGHDT and CDR2 YYEEEE. J lost 3 bases, V lost 7 bases, and 9 bases had no gene match. The CDR3 consists of 15 residues. The CDR3 bases are TGTGCCAGCGGCGGACTAGCGGGTTCCTACTACGAGCAGTACTTC. Encoded protein: CASGGLAGSYYEQYF.

The gene calls are TRBV25-1 and TRBJ1-3; TRBD1 matches at 7 bases. CDR1 and CDR2 from the germline V gene are MGHDK and SYGVNS. V lost 4 bases and J lost 1; bases outside the gene matches: 4. This CDR3 spans 15 amino acids. CDR3 sequence reads: CASSADRPSGNTIYF. CDR3 coding DNA: TGTGCCAGCAGTGCGGACAGGCCTTCTGGAAACACCATATATTTT.

The gene calls are TRBV6-6 and TRBJ2-7, with TRBD2 as a possible D gene (6 bases). The germline gives CDR1 MNHNY, CDR2 SVGAGI (reference sequence). The CDR3 length is 12 residues. V was pared by 6 bases and J by 6 bases, with 12 bases between. CDR3 bases: TGTGCCAGCAGATCGGGGGTTCTCGAGCAGTACTTC. Translation: CASRSGVLEQYF.

The J gene is TRBJ1-2, the V gene TRBV19, with TRBD1 matching over 8 bases. V lost 4 bases and J lost 7; bases outside the gene matches: 14. The V gene's germline CDR1 is LNHDA and CDR2 SQIVND (reference sequence). This CDR3 is 16 amino acids long. This chain's CDR3 is CASSTTSRTGLFGYTF. In DNA, the CDR3 is TGTGCCAGTAGTACCACTTCAAGGACAGGGCTCTTTGGCTACACCTTC.

The chain is built from TRBV11-3 and TRBJ1-5; 7 bases line up with TRBD1. The V and J ends lost 5 bases and 1 base, in that order; junction bases with no gene match: 11. This CDR3 contains 17 residues. Germline V gene lookup returns CDR1 SGHNT and CDR2 YENEEA. The CDR3 spells CASSPIGQVTSNQPQHF. The DNA for the CDR3 is TGTGCCAGCAGCCCGATCGGACAGGTAACAAGCAATCAGCCCCAGCATTTT. The whole variable domain, remainder taken from reference TRBV11-3 and TRBJ1-5, is EAGVVQSPRYKIIEKKQPVAFWCNPISGHNTLYWYLQNLGQGPELLIRYENEEAVDDSQLPKDRFSAERLKGVDSTLKIQPAELGDSAVYLCASSPIGQVTSNQPQHFGDGTRLSIL.

This clone has a handful of counts. J is TRBJ2-5 and V is TRBV6-2 or TRBV6-3; 9 bases match TRBD2. The ends lost 2 bases at V and 2 bases at J; junction bases unmatched: 9. Germline CDR1 reads MNHEY; CDR2 reads SVGEGT. The CDR3 is 17 amino acids. The CDR3 loop reads CASSYIRGGGPQETQYF. The CDR3 DNA follows: TGTGCCAGCAGTTACATCCGCGGGGGGGGGCCTCAAGAGACCCAGTACTTC.